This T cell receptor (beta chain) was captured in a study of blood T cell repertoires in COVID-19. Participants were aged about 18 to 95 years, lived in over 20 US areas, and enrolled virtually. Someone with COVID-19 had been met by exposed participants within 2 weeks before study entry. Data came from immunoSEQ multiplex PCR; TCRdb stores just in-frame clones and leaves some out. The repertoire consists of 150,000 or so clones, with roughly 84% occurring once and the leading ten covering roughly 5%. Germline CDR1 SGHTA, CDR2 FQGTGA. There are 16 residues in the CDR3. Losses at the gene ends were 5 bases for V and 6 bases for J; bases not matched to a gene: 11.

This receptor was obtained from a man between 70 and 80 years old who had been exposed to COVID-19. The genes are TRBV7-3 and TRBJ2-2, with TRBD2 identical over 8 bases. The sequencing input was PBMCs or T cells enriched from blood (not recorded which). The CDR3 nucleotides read TGTGCCAGCAGCCCTCGGGGGGGGATCACCCCCGGGGAGCTGTTTTTT. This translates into CASSPRGGITPGELFF.